This TCR beta chain was captured by sequencing in a study of T cell repertoires in cytomegalovirus infection (dated by TCRdb to about 2019). Context from the whole study: The HLA type of each donor mattered for the analysis, because public TCR beta signatures pointed to carriage of CMV infection along with the matching HLA type.

Sequenced on an Illumina HiSeq 1500. Clones were called with MiXCR by TCRdb after fastp trimmed the public reads at Q25, and only in-frame beta chains were retained. Each entry merges the rows of one CDR3 protein and shows their most common DNA and genes. For this sample the table gives 150,000 to 200,000 distinct CDR3 sequences, of which about 28% were detected only once. Clones ranked in the top ten supply just over 30% of the sample. Beyond this particular receptor, the publication reports: The ex vivo response was dominated by HLA-C-restricted CMV-specific TCR beta clonotypes, and the single most frequent clonotype in two of eight donors was supplied by these HLA-C-restricted clonotypes. In both this cohort and an independent roughly 350-donor cohort, the cumulative frequency of public TCR beta family members distinguished carriers of CMV infection plus the relevant HLA type.

At the junction V is shortened by 5 bases and J by 6 bases, with 14 bases in between. Via the germline V gene, CDR1 is SGHVS and CDR2 FNYEAQ. Including the terminal cysteine and phenylalanine, the CDR3 comprises 14 residues. Of all the DNA, just the CDR3 is kept, 42 bases in frame from base 1. This clonotype came up a few times. Its binding antigen is unknown. Per-base qualities were not stored, and no clone one base away is much larger. The chain employs TRBV7-6 and TRBJ1-3, with TRBD1 tentatively as D gene (6 bases match). Sequencing was carried out using PBMCs. The TCR was taken from a human donor in good health (CMV status not recorded). Some clones in this sample may be carry-over from other donors' samples. CDR3 loop: CASSQGSTENTIYF. The nucleotide sequence reads as follows: TGTGCCAGCAGCCAGGGGTCTACAGAAAACACCATATATTTT.